Below, 14 T cell receptor beta chains from the same sample are listed, as sequenced in a study of blood T cell repertoires in COVID-19. The assay was immunoSEQ multiplex PCR, and TCRdb's table has in-frame clones only and misses some. The sample contains about 310,000 clones, 85% to 90% of which appear only once. Sequences were obtained from PBMCs or T cells enriched from blood (not recorded which). These receptors all come from a woman aged 25 to 39 who had recovered from COVID-19.

This chain connects TRBV12-5 to TRBJ2-5; TRBD2 matches 10 bases. Germline CDR1 and CDR2: LGHNT and FRNRAP. The junction had 7 bases not matched to a gene; V was cut back by 3 bases and J by 3 bases. The CDR3 runs to 16 residues. As DNA, the CDR3 is TGTGCTAGTGGTTTTGGTGCCCTAGCGGGAGAAGAGACCCAGTACTTC. Translated: CASGFGALAGEETQYF.

The chain couples TRBV9 to TRBJ1-1; D is uncertain. Germline-derived CDR1 and CDR2 are SGDLS and YYNGEE. The CDR3 runs 14 residues. Trimming took 2 bases from V and 1 from J, leaving 9 bases between them. CDR3 in DNA: TGTGCCAGCAGCGTCCTCCCCCGGAACACTGAAGCTTTCTTT. Translating gives CASSVLPRNTEAFF.

The chain combines TRBV19 with TRBJ1-1, with D possibly TRBD1 on 6 matching bases. V gave up 2 bases and J gave up 3 bases, with 13 bases separating them. CDR3 size: 15 residues. Germline V CDR1 and CDR2: LNHDA, SQIVND (reference sequence). In DNA, the CDR3 is TGTGCCAGTAGTATATTAAGGACAGCCCACACTGAAGCTTTCTTT. It specifies CASSILRTAHTEAFF.

V and J are TRBV7-9 and TRBJ1-2; no firm D call. V was cut by 0 bases and J by 4 bases, with 12 bases left in between. Germline CDR1 reads SEHNR; CDR2 reads FQNEAQ (reference sequence). The CDR3 consists of 15 residues. Here the CDR3 DNA reads TGTGCCAGCAGCTTAGCGAACACAGAAATCTATGGCTACACCTTC. Translated, it gives CASSLANTEIYGYTF.

The genes are TRBV15 and TRBJ2-3, with TRBD2 matching over 10 bases. Per germline, CDR1 LNHNV and CDR2 YYDKDF (reference sequence). Trimming cost V 1 base and J 4 bases; bases outside gene matches: 8. The CDR3 is 17 amino acids. The CDR3 is CATSRGPIAGGADTQYF. The CDR3 DNA reads as TGTGCCACCAGCAGAGGGCCAATAGCGGGAGGAGCAGATACGCAGTATTTT.

The chain has TRBV28 and TRBJ1-2; 11 bases map to TRBD1. Trimming removed 3 bases from V and 2 bases from J; junction bases left unmatched: 8. The V gene's germline CDR1 is MDHEN and CDR2 SYDVKM. This CDR3 contains 17 residues. The CDR3 DNA is TGTGCCAGCAGTTTTATTTTCGGGACAGGGGGAAACTATGGCTACACCTTC. Translation: CASSFIFGTGGNYGYTF.

The genes are TRBV5-1 and TRBJ1-1; D remains unclear. The CDR3 spans 15 residues. Trimming pared 4 bases from V and 5 bases from J, leaving 18 bases between. Germline CDR1 is SGHRS and CDR2 is YFSETQ. CDR3 DNA sequence: TGCGCCAGCAGCGACCATCAAGCGGGCATGACTGAAGCTTTCTTT. Its translation: CASSDHQAGMTEAFF.

The chain uses TRBV2 and TRBJ2-7; 9 bases are shared with TRBD1. Germline CDR1 SNHLY, CDR2 FYNNEI. With V trimmed by 4 bases and J by 1 base, 5 bases remained unmatched. There are 15 residues in the CDR3. CDR3 coding DNA: TGTGCCAGCAGTGTTGACAGGGGGTCATCCTACGAGCAGTACTTC. Amino acid sequence: CASSVDRGSSYEQYF.

This rearrangement joins TRBV6-2 or TRBV6-3 to TRBJ1-2; maybe TRBD1 (5 bases). The CDR3 contains 16 residues. Deletions cut 7 bases from V and 4 bases from J, with 22 bases between. Germline V gives CDR1 MNHEY, CDR2 SVGEGT. This CDR3 reads CASTPNWTFQGYGYTF. The CDR3 bases are TGTGCCAGCACCCCCAATTGGACATTCCAGGGCTATGGCTACACCTTC.

The chain has TRBV24-1 and TRBJ1-1, with D perhaps TRBD1 (6 bases). This CDR3 is 13 amino acids long. V was pared by 4 bases and J by 4 bases, with 9 bases between. CDR1 and CDR2 (germline): KGHDR, SFDVKD. The CDR3 sequence is CATSDPQGTEAFF. CDR3 bases: TGTGCCACCAGTGACCCACAGGGCACTGAAGCTTTCTTT.

The chain employs TRBV18 and TRBJ1-1; 7 nucleotides line up with TRBD1. The CDR3 spans 16 residues. Germline assignment: CDR1 KGHSH and CDR2 LQKENI. With V trimmed by 4 bases and J by 5 bases, 13 bases remained unmatched. The DNA for the CDR3 is TGTGCCAGCTCACTCCGGGACAGTCAATTGGGGACTGAAGCTTTCTTT. Its translation: CASSLRDSQLGTEAFF.

The chain links TRBV20-1 to TRBJ2-7, with no clear D. Germline-derived CDR1 and CDR2 are DFQATT and SNEGSKA (reference sequence). Between the trimmed V and J ends, which lost 3 bases and 7 bases, there was a span of 7 bases. This CDR3 region has 10 residues. Here the CDR3 DNA reads TGCAGTGCTAGTCACAGTGAGCAGTACTTC. Amino acid sequence: CSASHSEQYF.

This chain links TRBV3-1 (or the pseudogene TRBV3-2) with TRBJ1-2; D gene ambiguous. This CDR3 has 15 amino acids. V was clipped by 1 base and J by 3 bases, with 12 bases between them. Germline assignment: CDR1 LGHDT and CDR2 YNNKEL (reference sequence). As DNA, the CDR3 is TGTGCCAGCAGCCAAGTGGGCAACATATACTATGGCTACACCTTC. Amino acid sequence: CASSQVGNIYYGYTF.

The V call is TRBV28, the J call TRBJ1-4, with TRBD1 matching 7 bases. CDR1 and CDR2 (germline): MDHEN, SYDVKM. The V segment lost 3 bases and the J segment 8 bases; nucleotides outside the gene matches: 9. The CDR3 spans 15 residues. CDR3 nucleotide sequence: TGTGCCAGCAGTTTTCGGGGACAGAGCCTAGAAAAACTGTTTTTT. Its protein product is CASSFRGQSLEKLFF.